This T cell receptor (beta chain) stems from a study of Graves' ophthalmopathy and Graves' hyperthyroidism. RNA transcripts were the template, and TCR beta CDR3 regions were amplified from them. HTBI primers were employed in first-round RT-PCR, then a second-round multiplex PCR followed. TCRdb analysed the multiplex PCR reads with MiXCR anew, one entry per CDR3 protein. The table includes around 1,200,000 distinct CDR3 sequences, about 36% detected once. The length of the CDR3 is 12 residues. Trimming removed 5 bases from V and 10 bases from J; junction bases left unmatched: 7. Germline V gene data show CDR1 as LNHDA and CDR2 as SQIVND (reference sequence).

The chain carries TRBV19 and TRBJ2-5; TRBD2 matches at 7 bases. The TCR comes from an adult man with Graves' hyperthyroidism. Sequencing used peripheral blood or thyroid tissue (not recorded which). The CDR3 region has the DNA TGTGCCAGTAGTCTCAACGGGGGGAACCAGTACTTC. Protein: CASSLNGGNQYF.